This entry concerns a single T cell receptor beta chain. Its antigen is unidentified. This sample is drawn from a study of neoadjuvant anti-PD-1 for oral cavity cancer. Study-level findings and limits: Only three patients per response group were TCR-analyzed; validation needed.

Cohort: HPV-negative, locally advanced oral cavity squamous cell carcinoma patients. The V end was cut by 10 bases, the J end by 8 bases, with 14 bases between. In germline, CDR1 is WNHNN, CDR2 SYGVQD (reference sequence). The CDR3 consists of 12 residues. Blood libraries mostly used approximately 0.5 ug genomic DNA, six replicates each. Using immunoSEQ multiplex PCR, the repertoire was profiled, and TCRdb retains in-frame clones only, with some absent. There are approximately 67,000 clones in the sample; 65% to 85% occur only once, and around 3.7% lies in the top ten. J is TRBJ1-4 and V is TRBV10-1; D not resolved. The sample consisted of PBMCs, taken before nivolumab (anti-PD-1) treatment. This receptor was identified in a person aged 35-79 years with oral cavity squamous cell carcinoma. CDR3: CANLSLGEKLFF. The CDR3 nucleotides read TGCGCCAACCTCTCGTTAGGGGAAAAACTGTTTTTT.